A single sample is the source of the 5 T cell receptor beta chains below, sequenced in a study of cytomegalovirus exposure and HLA in healthy donors. Use of 60 Vbeta and 13 Jbeta primers characterized the PCR. Generated by immunoSEQ multiplex PCR, the TCRdb table keeps only in-frame clones and is missing some. The profile shows about 89,000 clones, more than 55% of them singletons. The sequenced sample consisted of PBMCs. These TCRs come from a human donor in good health.

The chain combines TRBV6-1 with TRBJ2-7, with a tentative D call TRBD1 (6 bases). Germline assignment: CDR1 MNHNS and CDR2 SASEGT. The CDR3 runs to 17 residues. Deletions cut 0 bases from V and 0 bases from J, with 15 bases between. CDR3 sequence reads: CASSEATRGRSSYEQYF. The CDR3, as DNA: TGTGCCAGCAGTGAAGCAACCAGGGGACGGAGCTCCTACGAGCAGTACTTC.

The chain uses TRBV4-3 and TRBJ2-1; 7 nucleotides match TRBD2. This CDR3 spans 16 amino acids. Trimming took 0 bases from V and 5 from J; bases not matched to a gene: 7. The germline V gene encodes CDR1 LGHNA and CDR2 YSLEER. The CDR3 spells CASSQDAGTTNNEQFF. Here the CDR3 DNA reads TGCGCCAGCAGCCAAGACGCCGGGACTACAAACAATGAGCAGTTCTTC.

The chain is built from TRBV5-1 and TRBJ2-7, with D perhaps matching TRBD2 (5 bases). CDR3 size: 14 residues. Germline V lookup: CDR1 SGHRS, CDR2 YFSETQ. Trimming left V 1 base short and J 5 bases short, with 13 bases between. CDR3 in amino acids: CASSLFGQRNEQYF. CDR3 coding DNA: TGCGCCAGCAGCTTGTTCGGCCAGCGGAACGAGCAGTACTTC.

The rearrangement links TRBV11-2 to TRBJ1-2, with D possibly matching TRBD1 (5 bases). Germline CDR1 is SGHAT and CDR2 is FQNNGV. The ends were cut back, 5 bases at V and 7 bases at J, with 20 bases in the middle. The CDR3 is 15 residues long. The CDR3 DNA reads TGTGCCAGCAGCGACCAAAGATCAGGGAGGGGTGGCTACACCTTC. It translates to CASSDQRSGRGGYTF.

This clone was picked up a small number of times. The rearrangement links TRBV4-2 to TRBJ1-4; D might be TRBD1 (6 bases). The germline V gene encodes CDR1 LGHNA and CDR2 YNFKEQ. Trimming shortened V by 3 bases and J by 0 bases, and 11 bases separated the two germline ends. This CDR3 is 16 amino acids long. The DNA for the CDR3 is TGTGCCAGCAGCCAGACACAGGGCGCAACTAATGAAAAACTGTTTTTT. It specifies CASSQTQGATNEKLFF.